This is a list of T cell receptor beta chains from one sample in a study of blood T cell repertoires in COVID-19. Using immunoSEQ multiplex PCR, the repertoire was profiled, and TCRdb retains in-frame clones only, with some absent. The sample lists 200,000 to 250,000 clones, more than 65% occurring once. Input material: peripheral blood. All receptors derive from a woman in her 30s who had recovered from COVID-19. CDR3s include the opening cysteine and the closing phenylalanine or tryptophan. Fields, in order: J gene, CDR3 length, V gene, D gene, clone size, CDR3 protein, CDR3 DNA. D genes are given only for firm matches. Rows may omit the clone size; those that give it use once, few, many or a size class.

TRBJ2-7,11,TRBV30,-,-,CAWRSYYEQYF,TGTGCCTGGAGGTCCTACTACGAGCAGTACTTC
TRBJ2-1,16,TRBV9,-,-,CASSGRDSSSYNEQFF,TGTGCCAGCAGCGGTCGGGACTCTAGCTCCTACAATGAGCAGTTCTTC
TRBJ2-5,15,TRBV2,TRBD1,-,CASSWGTASQETQYF,TGTGCCAGCAGTTGGGGGACAGCGAGTCAAGAGACCCAGTACTTC
TRBJ2-3,15,TRBV7-3,TRBD2,-,CASSTGRAPTDTQYF,TGTGCCAGCAGCACCGGGAGGGCCCCCACAGATACGCAGTATTTT
TRBJ2-2,14,TRBV4-1,-,once,CASSQDRHTGELFF,TGCGCCAGCAGCCAAGACCGTCACACCGGGGAGCTGTTTTTT
TRBJ1-3,16,TRBV19,-,few,CASSRLGTDSGNTIYF,TGTGCCAGTAGTCGTCTCGGGACTGACTCTGGAAACACCATATATTTT
TRBJ2-2,15,TRBV3-1/TRBV3-2,-,-,CASSQESRGRGELFF,TGTGCCAGCAGCCAAGAGTCTAGAGGGCGCGGGGAGCTGTTTTTT
TRBJ1-2,16,TRBV7-6,TRBD1,-,CASSLVGTGEDYGYTF,TGTGCCAGCAGCTTAGTGGGGACAGGGGAGGACTATGGCTACACCTTC
TRBJ2-7,15,TRBV28,TRBD1,-,CASSSPGTGEYEQYF,TGTGCCAGCAGTTCCCCGGGGACAGGGGAATACGAGCAGTACTTC
TRBJ2-7,14,TRBV28,-,once,CASSLGTLAYEQYF,TGTGCCAGCAGTTTAGGGACATTGGCCTACGAGCAGTACTTC
TRBJ1-2,13,TRBV10-1,-,-,CASEAQGSHGYTF,TGCGCCAGCGAAGCTCAGGGTTCGCATGGCTACACCTTC
TRBJ1-1,13,TRBV7-9,-,-,CASSFGQTTEAFF,TGTGCCAGCAGCTTCGGACAGACCACTGAAGCTTTCTTT
TRBJ2-5,11,TRBV5-1,-,-,CASNQQETQYF,TGCGCCAGCAACCAGCAAGAGACCCAGTACTTC
TRBJ2-7,14,TRBV18,TRBD1,-,CASSATGTADEQYF,TGTGCCAGCTCTGCTACCGGGACAGCGGACGAGCAGTACTTC
TRBJ2-1,14,TRBV10-3,-,-,CAISVGGRGDEQFF,TGTGCCATCAGTGTTGGCGGCAGGGGAGATGAGCAGTTCTTC
TRBJ1-2,14,TRBV6-5,TRBD1,few,CASSYGQGLYGYTF,TGTGCCAGCAGTTACGGACAGGGGCTCTATGGCTACACCTTC
TRBJ2-7,14,TRBV5-1,-,-,CASSFEVGRYEQYF,TGCGCCAGCAGCTTCGAGGTTGGAAGGTACGAGCAGTACTTC